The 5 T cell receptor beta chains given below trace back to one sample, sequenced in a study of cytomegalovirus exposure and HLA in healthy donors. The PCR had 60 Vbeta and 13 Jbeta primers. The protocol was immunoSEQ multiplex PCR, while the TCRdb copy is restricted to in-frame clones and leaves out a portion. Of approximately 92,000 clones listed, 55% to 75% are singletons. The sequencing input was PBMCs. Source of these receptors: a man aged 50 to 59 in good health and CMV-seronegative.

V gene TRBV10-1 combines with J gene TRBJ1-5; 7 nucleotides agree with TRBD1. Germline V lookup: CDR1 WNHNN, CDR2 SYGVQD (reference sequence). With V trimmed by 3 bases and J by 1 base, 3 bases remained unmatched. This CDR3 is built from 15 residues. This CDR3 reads CASSEPGQSNQPQHF. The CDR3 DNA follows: TGCGCCAGCAGTGAACCGGGACAGAGCAATCAGCCCCAGCATTTT.

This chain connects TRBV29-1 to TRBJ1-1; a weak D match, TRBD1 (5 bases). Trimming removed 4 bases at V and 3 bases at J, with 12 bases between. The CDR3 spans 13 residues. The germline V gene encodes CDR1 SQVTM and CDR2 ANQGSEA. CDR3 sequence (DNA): TGCAGCGTTGGGGGGGGTCTAGACACTGAAGCTTTCTTT. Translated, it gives CSVGGGLDTEAFF.

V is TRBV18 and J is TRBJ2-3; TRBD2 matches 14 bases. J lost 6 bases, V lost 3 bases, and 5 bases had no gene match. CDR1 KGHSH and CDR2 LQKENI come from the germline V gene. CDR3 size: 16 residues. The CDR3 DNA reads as TGTGCCAGCTCACCGGGACTAGCGGGGGCGACGGATACGCAGTATTTT. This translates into CASSPGLAGATDTQYF. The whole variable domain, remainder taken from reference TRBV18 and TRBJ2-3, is NAGVMQNPRHLVRRRGQEARLRCSPMKGHSHVYWYRQLPEEGLKFMVYLQKENIIDESGMPKERFSAEFPKEGPSILRIQQVVRGDSAAYFCASSPGLAGATDTQYFGPGTRLTVL.

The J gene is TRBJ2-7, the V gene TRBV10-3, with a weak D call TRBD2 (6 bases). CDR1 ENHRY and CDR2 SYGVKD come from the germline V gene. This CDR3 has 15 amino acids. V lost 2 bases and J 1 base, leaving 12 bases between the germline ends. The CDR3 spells CAISEGGARSYEQYV. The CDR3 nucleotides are TGTGCCATCAGTGAGGGAGGGGCGAGGTCCTACGAGCAGTACGTC.

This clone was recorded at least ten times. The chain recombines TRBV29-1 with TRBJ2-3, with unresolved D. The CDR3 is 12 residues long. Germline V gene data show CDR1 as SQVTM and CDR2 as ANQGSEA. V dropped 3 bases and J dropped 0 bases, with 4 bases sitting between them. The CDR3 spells CSVEASTDTQYF. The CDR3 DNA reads TGCAGCGTTGAGGCTAGCACAGATACGCAGTATTTT.